These T cell receptor beta chains were read from a single sample in a study of blood T cell repertoires in COVID-19. The protocol was immunoSEQ multiplex PCR, while the TCRdb copy is restricted to in-frame clones and leaves out a portion. The sample holds 150,000 to 200,000 clones, about 80% seen once. The sample taken for sequencing was PBMCs or T cells enriched from blood (not recorded which). Every receptor here comes from a man in his fifties or sixties who had been exposed to COVID-19. Both conserved end residues are part of each CDR3.

V gene,CDR3 protein
TRBV10-2,CASSEQGQDNSPLHF
TRBV27,CASSARQGMDTGELFF
TRBV7-9,CASSPRGTPTYEQYF
TRBV27,CASRIRMTGVGNEQFF
TRBV19,CASRLAGVGSYNEQFF
TRBV19,CASSIVAGSGNTIYF
TRBV11-2,CASSFTTRTGNEQFF
TRBV30,CAWQTSGSRVQYF
TRBV19,CASSIVRGRGQPQHF
TRBV5-1,CASSLGVQALNEQYF
TRBV19,CASRAGGSYNEQFF
TRBV19,CASSTDSSYNEQFF
TRBV6-5,CASSYATRLEGVKAFF
TRBV5-5,CASSLVPGNAAGNTIYF
TRBV6-2/TRBV6-3,CASSYLPDARNEQFF
TRBV7-3,CASSLSGLAVSTDTQYF
TRBV19,CASSIGDSRIYNEQFF
TRBV5-4,CASSLGQDSYEQYF
TRBV7-8,CASSLTAGVGYTF
TRBV25-1,CASSAWGLQKMETQYF
TRBV2,CASSLGTMNTEAFF
TRBV30,CAWSLPPLATPFF
TRBV29-1,CSVDRTGTKYEQYF
TRBV19,CATSSSGQGQLVKFF
TRBV28,CASSSLQGGNEKLFF
TRBV5-4,CASSFGGVNTEAFF
TRBV2,CASRPSGIGVGETQYF
TRBV12-5,CASGFDSRQGAFQPQHF
TRBV3-1/TRBV3-2,CASSQDRRGSYTF
TRBV29-1,CSVEVAGGFYEQFF
TRBV7-8,CASSLAGSLNEQFF
TRBV7-2,CASSLGMGGYEQYF
TRBV12-3/TRBV12-4,CASSLGQGPGYTF
TRBV5-1,CASSLDLNEKLFF
TRBV11-3,CASSGTGNNEQFF
TRBV30,CAWRLFRAGGNTEAFF
TRBV5-1,CASSKKGQNSGNTIYF
TRBV27,CASSPGQSYEQYF
TRBV5-1,CASSLGDIYGYTF
TRBV5-4,CASRRTGDGYTF
TRBV29-1,CSVQVLNYGYTF
TRBV6-2/TRBV6-3,CASSPTGVELFF
TRBV7-9,CASSLGDRGYTEAFF
TRBV12-3/TRBV12-4,CASSFHPGQGSYF
TRBV28,CASSLLQAGYGNTIYF
TRBV6-5,CASRPGLGNTGELFF
TRBV7-4,CASSLCRTSYTGELFF
TRBV9,CASSVGQGDSYEQYF
TRBV7-9,CASSRTGTGVYEQYF
TRBV6-4,CASSEGTNQPQHF
TRBV7-3,CASSFPGGTQYF
TRBV7-8,CASSPGLYEQYF
TRBV5-1,CASSLGQGALGGELFF
TRBV6-5,CASISGRPNTGELFF
TRBV3-1/TRBV3-2,CASSPVGGTEAFF
TRBV15,CATSRASGRVVNEQFF
TRBV9,CASSVDGQGYGYTF
TRBV9,CASSETSGPQETQYF
TRBV28,CASRGPGQGVEKLFF
TRBV9,CASSGGPGTSGRAPETQYF